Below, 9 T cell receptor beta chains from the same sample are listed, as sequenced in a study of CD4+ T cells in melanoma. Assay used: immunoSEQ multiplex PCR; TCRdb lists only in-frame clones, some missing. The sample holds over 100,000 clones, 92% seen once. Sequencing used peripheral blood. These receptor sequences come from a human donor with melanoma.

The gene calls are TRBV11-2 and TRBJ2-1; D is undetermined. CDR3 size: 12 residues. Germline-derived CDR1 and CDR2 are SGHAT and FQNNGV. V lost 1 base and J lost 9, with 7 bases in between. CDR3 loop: CASSLGSFEQFF. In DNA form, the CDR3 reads TGTGCCAGCAGCTTAGGATCGTTTGAGCAGTTCTTC.

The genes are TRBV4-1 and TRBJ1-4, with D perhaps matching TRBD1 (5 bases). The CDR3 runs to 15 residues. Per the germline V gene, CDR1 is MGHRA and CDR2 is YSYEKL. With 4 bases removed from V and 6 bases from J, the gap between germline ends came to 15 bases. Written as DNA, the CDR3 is TGCGCCAGCAGCCGCACATTTGAAGGGGATGAAAAACTGTTTTTT. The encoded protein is CASSRTFEGDEKLFF.

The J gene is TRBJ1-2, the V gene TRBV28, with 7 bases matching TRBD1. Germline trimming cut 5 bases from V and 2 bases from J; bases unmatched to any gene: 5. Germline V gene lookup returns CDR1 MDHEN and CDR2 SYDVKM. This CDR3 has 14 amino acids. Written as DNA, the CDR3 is TGTGCCAGCAGTGAAGGGGGCGGAAACTATGGCTACACCTTC. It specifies CASSEGGGNYGYTF.

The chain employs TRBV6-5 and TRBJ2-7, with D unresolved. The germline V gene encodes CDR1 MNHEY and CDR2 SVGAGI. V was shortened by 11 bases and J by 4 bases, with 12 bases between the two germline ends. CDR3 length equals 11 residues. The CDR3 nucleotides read TGTGCCTCCCGACGGGCGTACGAGCAGTACTTC. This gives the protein CASRRAYEQYF.

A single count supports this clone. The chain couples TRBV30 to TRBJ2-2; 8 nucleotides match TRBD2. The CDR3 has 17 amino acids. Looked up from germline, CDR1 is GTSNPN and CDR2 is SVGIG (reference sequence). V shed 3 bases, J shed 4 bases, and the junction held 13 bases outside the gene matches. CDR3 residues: CAWRGGLGTRGTGELFF. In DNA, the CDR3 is TGTGCCTGGAGGGGGGGACTAGGGACTAGGGGCACCGGGGAGCTGTTTTTT. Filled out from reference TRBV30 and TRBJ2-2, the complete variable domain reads SQTIHQWPATLVQPVGSPLSLECTVEGTSNPNLYWYRQAAGRGLQLLFYSVGIGQISSEVPQNLSASRPQDRQFILSSKKLLLSDSGFYLCAWRGGLGTRGTGELFFGEGSRLTVL.

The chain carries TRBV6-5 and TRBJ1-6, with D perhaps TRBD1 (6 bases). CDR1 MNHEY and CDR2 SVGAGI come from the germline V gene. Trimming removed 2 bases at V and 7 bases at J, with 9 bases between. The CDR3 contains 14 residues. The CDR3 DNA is TGTGCCAGCAGTTACGGACAGAGGAATTCACCCCTCCACTTT. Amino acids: CASSYGQRNSPLHF.

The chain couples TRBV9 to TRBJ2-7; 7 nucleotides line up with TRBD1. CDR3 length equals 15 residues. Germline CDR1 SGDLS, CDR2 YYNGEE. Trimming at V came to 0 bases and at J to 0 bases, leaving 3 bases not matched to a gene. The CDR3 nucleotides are TGTGCCAGCAGCGTAGACGCAGGGGGCTCCTACGAGCAGTACTTC. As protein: CASSVDAGGSYEQYF.

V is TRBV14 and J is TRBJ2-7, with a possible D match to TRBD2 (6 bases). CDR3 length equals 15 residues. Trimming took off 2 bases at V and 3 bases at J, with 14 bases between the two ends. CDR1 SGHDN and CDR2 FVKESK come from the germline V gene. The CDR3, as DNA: TGTGCCAGCAGCCAATTGGGGACCGGGGGCTACGAGCAGTACTTC. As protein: CASSQLGTGGYEQYF.

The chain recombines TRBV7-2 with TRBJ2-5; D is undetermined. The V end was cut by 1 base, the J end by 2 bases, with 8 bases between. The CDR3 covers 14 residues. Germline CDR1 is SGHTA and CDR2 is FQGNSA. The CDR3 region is CASSLVISQETQYF. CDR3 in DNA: TGTGCCAGCAGCTTAGTTATCAGTCAAGAGACCCAGTACTTC.